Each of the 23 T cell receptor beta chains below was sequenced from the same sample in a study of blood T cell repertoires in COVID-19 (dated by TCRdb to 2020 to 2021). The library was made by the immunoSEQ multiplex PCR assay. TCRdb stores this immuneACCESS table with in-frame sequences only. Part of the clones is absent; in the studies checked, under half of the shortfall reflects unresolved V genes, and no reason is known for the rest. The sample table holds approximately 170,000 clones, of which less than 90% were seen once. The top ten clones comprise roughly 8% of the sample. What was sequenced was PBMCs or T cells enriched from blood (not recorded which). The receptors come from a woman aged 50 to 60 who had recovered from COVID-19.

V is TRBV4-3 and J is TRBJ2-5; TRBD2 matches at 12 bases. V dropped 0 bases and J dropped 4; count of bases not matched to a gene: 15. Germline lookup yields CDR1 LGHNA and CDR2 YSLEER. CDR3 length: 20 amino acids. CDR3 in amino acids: CASSQESYRASGGGGETQYF. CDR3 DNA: TGCGCCAGCAGCCAAGAGTCTTATAGGGCTAGCGGGGGGGGAGGAGAGACCCAGTACTTC.

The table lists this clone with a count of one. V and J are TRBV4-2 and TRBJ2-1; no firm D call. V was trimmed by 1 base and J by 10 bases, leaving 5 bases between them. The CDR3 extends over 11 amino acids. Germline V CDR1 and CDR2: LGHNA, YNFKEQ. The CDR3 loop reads CASSQASEQFF. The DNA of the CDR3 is TGTGCCAGCAGCCAAGCCTCCGAGCAGTTCTTC.

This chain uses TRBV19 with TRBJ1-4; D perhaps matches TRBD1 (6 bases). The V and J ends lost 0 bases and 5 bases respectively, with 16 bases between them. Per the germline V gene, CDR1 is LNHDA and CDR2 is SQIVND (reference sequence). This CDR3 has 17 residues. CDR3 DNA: TGTGCCAGTAGTATAGACCCCCGACAGGTGCGGAATGAAAAACTGTTTTTT. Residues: CASSIDPRQVRNEKLFF.

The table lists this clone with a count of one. CDR3 amino acids: CASSPPGLDEQYF. In DNA form, the CDR3 reads TGTGCCAGCTCACCTCCCGGACTGGACGAGCAGTACTTC. The chain carries TRBV18 and TRBJ2-7; D is perhaps TRBD2 (5 bases). The ends were cut back, 3 bases at V and 5 bases at J, with 11 bases in the middle. The CDR3 spans 13 residues. Germline-derived CDR1 and CDR2 are KGHSH and LQKENI.

The CDR3 sequence is CASSVSGGLDTQYF. The CDR3 coding sequence is TGTGCCAGCAGCGTCAGCGGGGGGCTAGATACGCAGTATTTT. J is TRBJ2-3 and V is TRBV9; TRBD2 matches at 9 bases. V trimming: 2 bases; J trimming: 5 bases; junction bases outside the gene matches: 3. The germline gives CDR1 SGDLS, CDR2 YYNGEE. The CDR3 is 14 amino acids. The whole variable domain, filled in from reference TRBV9 and TRBJ2-3, reads DSGVTQTPKHLITATGQRVTLRCSPRSGDLSVYWYQQSLDQGLQFLIQYYNGEERAKGNILERFSAQQFPDLHSELNLSSLELGDSALYFCASSVSGGLDTQYFGPGTRLTVL.

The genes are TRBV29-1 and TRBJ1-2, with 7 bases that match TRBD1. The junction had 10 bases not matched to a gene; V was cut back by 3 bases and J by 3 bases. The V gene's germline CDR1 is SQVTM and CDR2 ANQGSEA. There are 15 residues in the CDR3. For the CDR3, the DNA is TGCAGCGTTGATAATCGGAGGGGGCTGTACTATGGCTACACCTTC. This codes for CSVDNRRGLYYGYTF.

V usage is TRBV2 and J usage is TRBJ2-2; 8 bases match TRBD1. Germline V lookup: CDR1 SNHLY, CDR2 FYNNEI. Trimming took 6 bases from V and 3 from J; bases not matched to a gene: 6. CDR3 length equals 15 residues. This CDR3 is CASRSTGADTGELFF. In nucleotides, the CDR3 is TGTGCCAGCAGATCGACAGGGGCGGACACCGGGGAGCTGTTTTTT.

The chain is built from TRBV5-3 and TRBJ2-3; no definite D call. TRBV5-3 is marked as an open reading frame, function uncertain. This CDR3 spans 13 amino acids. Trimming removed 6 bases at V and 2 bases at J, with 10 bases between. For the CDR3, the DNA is TGTGCCAGAATCAGGCCTACCACAGATACGCAGTATTTT. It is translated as CARIRPTTDTQYF.

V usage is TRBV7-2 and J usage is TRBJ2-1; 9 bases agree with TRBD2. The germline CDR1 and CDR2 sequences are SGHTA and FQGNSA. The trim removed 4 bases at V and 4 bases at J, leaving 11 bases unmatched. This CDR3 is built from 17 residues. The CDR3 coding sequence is TGTGCCAGCAGCTGGGGTCCTGCGGCGGGGGGGTACAATGAGCAGTTCTTC. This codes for CASSWGPAAGGYNEQFF. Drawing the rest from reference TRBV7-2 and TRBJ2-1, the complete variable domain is GAGVSQSPSNKVTEKGKDVELRCDPISGHTALYWYRQSLGQGLEFLIYFQGNSAPDKSGLPSDRFSAERTGGSVSTLTIQRTQQEDSAVYLCASSWGPAAGGYNEQFFGPGTRLTVL.

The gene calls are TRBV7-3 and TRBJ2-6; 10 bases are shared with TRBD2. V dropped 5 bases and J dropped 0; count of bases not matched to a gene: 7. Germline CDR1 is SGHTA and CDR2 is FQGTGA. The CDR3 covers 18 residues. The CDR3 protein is CASSPTSGAFSGANVLTF. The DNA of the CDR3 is TGTGCCAGCAGCCCTACTAGCGGGGCTTTCTCTGGGGCCAACGTCCTGACTTTC.

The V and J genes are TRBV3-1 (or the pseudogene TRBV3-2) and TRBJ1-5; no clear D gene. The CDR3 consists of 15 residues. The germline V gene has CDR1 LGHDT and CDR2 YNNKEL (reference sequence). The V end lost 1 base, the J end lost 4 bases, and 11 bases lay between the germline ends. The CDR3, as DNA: TGTGCCAGCAGCCAAGGAACGGGAGTAAATCAGCCCCAGCATTTT. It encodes CASSQGTGVNQPQHF.

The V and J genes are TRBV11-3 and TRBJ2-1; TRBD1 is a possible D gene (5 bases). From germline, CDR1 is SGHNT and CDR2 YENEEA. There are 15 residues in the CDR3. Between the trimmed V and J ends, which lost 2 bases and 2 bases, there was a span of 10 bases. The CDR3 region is CASSLSQGAYNEQFF. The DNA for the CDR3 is TGTGCCAGCAGCTTAAGTCAGGGCGCCTACAATGAGCAGTTCTTC.

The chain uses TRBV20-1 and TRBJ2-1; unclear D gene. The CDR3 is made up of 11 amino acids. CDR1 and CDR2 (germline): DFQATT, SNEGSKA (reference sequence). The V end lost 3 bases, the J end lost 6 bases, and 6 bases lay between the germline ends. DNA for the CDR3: TGCAGTGCTAGGCTAGTCAATGAGCAGTTCTTC. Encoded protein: CSARLVNEQFF.

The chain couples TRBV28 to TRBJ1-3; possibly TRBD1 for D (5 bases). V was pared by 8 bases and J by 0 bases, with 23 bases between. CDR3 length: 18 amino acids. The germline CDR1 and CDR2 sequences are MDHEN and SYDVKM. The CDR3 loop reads CASRVGGANPSSGNTIYF. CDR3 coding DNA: TGTGCCAGCCGGGTGGGGGGAGCGAACCCTAGCTCTGGAAACACCATATATTTT.

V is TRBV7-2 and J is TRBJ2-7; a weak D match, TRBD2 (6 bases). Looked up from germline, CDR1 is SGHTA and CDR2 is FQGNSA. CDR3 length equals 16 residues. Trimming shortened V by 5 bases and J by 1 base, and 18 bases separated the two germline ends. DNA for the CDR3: TGTGCCAGCAGCGTCTCCCCCCCCGGGGGTTCCTACGAGCAGTACTTC. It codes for CASSVSPPGGSYEQYF.

The CDR3 loop reads CASSSGQVNSPLHF. The CDR3 DNA follows: TGTGCCAGCAGCTCCGGACAGGTTAATTCACCCCTCCACTTT. The chain combines TRBV6-5 with TRBJ1-6; 7 bases agree with TRBD1. After removal of 6 bases from V and 6 bases from J, the junction contained 5 bases not matched to a gene. CDR3 length: 14 residues. Germline V gene sequence: CDR1 MNHEY, CDR2 SVGAGI.

CDR3 loop: CASSHPGGGKDNEQFF. The CDR3 DNA reads TGTGCCAGCAGCCACCCCGGGGGGGGCAAGGACAATGAGCAGTTCTTC. This chain joins TRBV4-2 and TRBJ2-1; 8 nucleotides agree with TRBD2. The CDR3 consists of 16 residues. V lost 3 bases and J lost 5; bases outside the gene matches: 9. The germline V gene has CDR1 LGHNA and CDR2 YNFKEQ.

CDR3 DNA: TGTGCCAGCAGCGTCCGCAGGGATAATGAAAAACTGTTTTTT. It translates to CASSVRRDNEKLFF. V is TRBV3-1 (or the pseudogene TRBV3-2) and J is TRBJ1-4; a possible D gene is TRBD1 (5 bases). The CDR3 runs to 14 residues. Germline loops: CDR1 LGHDT, CDR2 YNNKEL (reference sequence). Between the trimmed V and J ends, which lost 5 bases and 4 bases, there was a span of 11 bases.

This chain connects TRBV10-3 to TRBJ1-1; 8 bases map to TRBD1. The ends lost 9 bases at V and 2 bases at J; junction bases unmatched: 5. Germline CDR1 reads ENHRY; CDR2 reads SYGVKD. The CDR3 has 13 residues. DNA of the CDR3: TGTGCCATGGGGGACAGGACTAACACTGAAGCTTTCTTT. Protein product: CAMGDRTNTEAFF.

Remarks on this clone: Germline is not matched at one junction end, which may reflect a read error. The DNA of the CDR3 is TGTGCCAGCAGTGGGGCGGATTTGCACCCTAATTATGGCTACACCTTC. This sequence encodes CASSGADLHPNYGYTF. The chain has TRBV28 and TRBJ1-2; tentative D call: TRBD1 (5 bases). The CDR3 contains 16 residues. The V gene's germline CDR1 is MDHEN and CDR2 SYDVKM.

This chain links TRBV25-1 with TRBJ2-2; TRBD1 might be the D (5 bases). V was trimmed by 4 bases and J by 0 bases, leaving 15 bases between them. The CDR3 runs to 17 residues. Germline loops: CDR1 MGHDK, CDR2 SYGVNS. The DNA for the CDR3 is TGTGCCAGCAGTGTCCGTGGGGCAGCAACGAACACCGGGGAGCTGTTTTTT. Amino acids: CASSVRGAATNTGELFF.

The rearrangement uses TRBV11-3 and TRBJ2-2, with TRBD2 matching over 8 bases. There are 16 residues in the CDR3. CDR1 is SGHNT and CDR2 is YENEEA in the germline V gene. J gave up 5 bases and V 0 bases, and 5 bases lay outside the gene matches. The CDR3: CASSLERGGWTGELFF. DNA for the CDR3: TGTGCCAGCAGCTTAGAACGGGGGGGCTGGACCGGGGAGCTGTTTTTT.

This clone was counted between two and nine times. CDR3 DNA sequence: TGTGCCAGCAGTTACTCGAACCGGGTTCCTGAAGCTTTCTTT. The encoded protein is CASSYSNRVPEAFF. The genes are TRBV6-5 and TRBJ1-1; D is unclear. The V gene lost 0 bases and the J gene lost 6 bases, with 11 bases spanning the gap. Germline V gene sequence: CDR1 MNHEY, CDR2 SVGAGI. This CDR3 spans 14 amino acids.